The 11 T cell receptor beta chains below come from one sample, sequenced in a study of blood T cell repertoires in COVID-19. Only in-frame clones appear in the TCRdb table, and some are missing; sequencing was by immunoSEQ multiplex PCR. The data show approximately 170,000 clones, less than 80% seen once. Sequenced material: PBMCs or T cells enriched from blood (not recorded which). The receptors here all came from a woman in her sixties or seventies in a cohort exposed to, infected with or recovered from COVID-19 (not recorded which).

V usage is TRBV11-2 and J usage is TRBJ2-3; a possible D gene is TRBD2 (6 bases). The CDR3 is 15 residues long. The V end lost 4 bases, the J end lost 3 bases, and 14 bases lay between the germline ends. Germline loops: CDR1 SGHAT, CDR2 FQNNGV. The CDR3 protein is CASSSLAPRTDTQYF. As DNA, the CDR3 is TGTGCCAGCAGCTCCCTAGCGCCTCGGACAGATACGCAGTATTTT.

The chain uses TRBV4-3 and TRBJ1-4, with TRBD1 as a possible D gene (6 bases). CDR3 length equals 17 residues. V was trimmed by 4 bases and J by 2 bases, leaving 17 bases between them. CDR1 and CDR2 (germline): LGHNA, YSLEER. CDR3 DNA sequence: TGCGCCAGCAGCCCTAATCCCTTGGGGGCGACTAATGAAAAACTGTTTTTT. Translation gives CASSPNPLGATNEKLFF.

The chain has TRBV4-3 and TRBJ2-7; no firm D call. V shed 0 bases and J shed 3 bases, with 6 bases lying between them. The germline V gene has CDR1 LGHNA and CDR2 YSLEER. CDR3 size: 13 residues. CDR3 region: CASSQDQNYEQYF. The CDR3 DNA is TGCGCCAGCAGCCAAGATCAGAACTACGAGCAGTACTTC.

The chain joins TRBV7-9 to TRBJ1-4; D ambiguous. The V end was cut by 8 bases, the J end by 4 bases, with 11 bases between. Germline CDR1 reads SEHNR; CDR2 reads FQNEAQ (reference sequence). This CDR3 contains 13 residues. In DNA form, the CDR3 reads TGTGCCAGCGTTGCAGACTTTAATGAAAAACTGTTTTTT. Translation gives CASVADFNEKLFF.

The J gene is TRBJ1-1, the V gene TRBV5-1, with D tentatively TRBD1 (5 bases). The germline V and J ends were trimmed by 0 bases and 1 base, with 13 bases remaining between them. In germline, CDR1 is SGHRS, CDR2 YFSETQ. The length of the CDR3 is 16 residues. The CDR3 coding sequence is TGCGCCAGCAGCTTGGGCCTGAGGACACCGAACACTGAAGCTTTCTTT. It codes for CASSLGLRTPNTEAFF.

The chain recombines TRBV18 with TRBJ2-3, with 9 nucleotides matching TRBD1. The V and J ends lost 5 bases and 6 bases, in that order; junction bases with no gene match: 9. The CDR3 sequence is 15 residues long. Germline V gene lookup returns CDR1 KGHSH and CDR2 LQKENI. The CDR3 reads CASSSGQGEVDTQYF. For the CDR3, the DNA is TGTGCCAGCTCATCGGGACAGGGAGAGGTGGATACGCAGTATTTT.

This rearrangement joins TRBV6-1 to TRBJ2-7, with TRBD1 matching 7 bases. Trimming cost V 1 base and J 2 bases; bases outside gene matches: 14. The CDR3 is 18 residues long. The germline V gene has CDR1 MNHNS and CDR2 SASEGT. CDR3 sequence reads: CASSEGNPFGTETYEQYF. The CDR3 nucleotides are TGTGCCAGCAGTGAAGGGAACCCTTTCGGGACAGAGACCTACGAGCAGTACTTC.

For the CDR3, the DNA is TGTGCCAGCAGGGGACTATTCGACTCCTACAATGAGCAGTTCTTC. Translating it yields CASRGLFDSYNEQFF. The V gene is TRBV6-5, the J gene TRBJ2-1; 7 positions match TRBD2. CDR1 and CDR2 (germline): MNHEY, SVGAGI. The CDR3 is 15 residues long. The junction had 5 bases not matched to a gene; V was cut back by 6 bases and J by 0 bases.

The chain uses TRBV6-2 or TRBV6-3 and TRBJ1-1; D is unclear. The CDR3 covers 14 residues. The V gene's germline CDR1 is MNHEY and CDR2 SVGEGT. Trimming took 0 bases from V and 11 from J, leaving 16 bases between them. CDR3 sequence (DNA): TGTGCCAGCAGTTACTCGATTCAAGCAAGAGAGGCTTTCTTT. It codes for CASSYSIQAREAFF.

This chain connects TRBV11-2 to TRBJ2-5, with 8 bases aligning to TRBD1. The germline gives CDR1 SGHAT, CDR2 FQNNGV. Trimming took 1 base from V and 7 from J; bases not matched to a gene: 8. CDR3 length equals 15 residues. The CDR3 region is CASSLGTGSERTQYF. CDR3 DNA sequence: TGTGCCAGCAGCTTAGGGACAGGGAGTGAGAGGACCCAGTACTTC.

CDR3 DNA: TGTGCCAGCAGCCAAGAACTAACATACACAGATACGCAGTATTTT. This gives the protein CASSQELTYTDTQYF. The chain is built from TRBV3-1 (or the pseudogene TRBV3-2) and TRBJ2-3, with no clear D. V shed 0 bases and J shed 2 bases, with 9 bases lying between them. The germline CDR1 and CDR2 sequences are LGHDT and YNNKEL (reference sequence). This CDR3 is built from 15 residues.